Listed below are T cell receptor beta chains from one sample, sequenced in a study of blood T cell repertoires in COVID-19. The assay was immunoSEQ multiplex PCR, and TCRdb's table has in-frame clones only and misses some. Altogether 150,000 to 200,000 clones are present, around 89% being singletons, with the ten largest covering 0.62%. Sample: peripheral blood. The receptors were gathered from a man aged 50 or older with acute or convalescent COVID-19. Both conserved end residues are part of each CDR3. The D gene is left open where the match is weak. Clone size appears in some rows only: once, few, many, or a class for an expanded clone.

>NA|TRBJ2-2|TRBV7-2|few
TGTGCCAGCAGCTTAGAGTCATCTAGAACCGGGGAGCTGTTTTTT
CASSLESSRTGELFF
>TRBD2|TRBJ2-5|TRBV6-2/TRBV6-3|NA
TGTGCCAGCAGTTACGGACTAGCGAGGGAGACCCAGTACTTC
CASSYGLARETQYF
>TRBD1|TRBJ2-7|TRBV10-3|NA
TGTGCCATCAGTGAGGGACAGGGAAAGACCTACGAGCAGTACTTC
CAISEGQGKTYEQYF
>NA|TRBJ1-5|TRBV6-4|NA
TGTGCCAGCAGCCAAACAGGGAATAGCAATCAGCCCCAGCATTTT
CASSQTGNSNQPQHF
>TRBD2|TRBJ2-1|TRBV15|NA
TGTGCCACCAGCACGATACTAGCGGGGGAATACAATGAGCAGTTCTTC
CATSTILAGEYNEQFF
>NA|TRBJ2-2|TRBV12-3/TRBV12-4|NA
TGTGCCAGCTGGAGGACGAACACCGGGGAGCTGTTTTTT
CASWRTNTGELFF
>TRBD2|TRBJ2-1|TRBV12-3/TRBV12-4|NA
TGTGCCCCGAGCCGGGGGGGAATTAATGAGCAGTTCTTC
CAPSRGGINEQFF
>NA|TRBJ2-1|TRBV27|NA
TGTGCCAGCAGTGCGGGGAGATTAAGCAATGAGCAGTTCTTC
CASSAGRLSNEQFF
>NA|TRBJ2-5|TRBV6-5|NA
TGTGCCAGCGGGGACTACCAAGAGACCCAGTACTTC
CASGDYQETQYF
>TRBD1|TRBJ1-5|TRBV18|NA
TGTGCCAGCGCCGGGACAGGGGACAATCAGCCCCAGCATTTT
CASAGTGDNQPQHF
>TRBD1|TRBJ1-4|TRBV4-3|NA
TGCGCCAGCAGCCAAGGACAGGGGGCCGAAAAACTGTTTTTT
CASSQGQGAEKLFF
>TRBD2|TRBJ2-3|TRBV11-3|NA
TGTGCCAGCAGCTTAGTAACTAGCGGGATAACAGATACGCAGTATTTT
CASSLVTSGITDTQYF
>NA|TRBJ1-6|TRBV21-1|NA
TGTGCCAGCAGCCGGGACAGGGGGCATCTGTATCTTGAGTGCTGGTATAATTCACCCCTCCACTTT
CASSRDRGHLYLECWYNSPLHF
>NA|TRBJ1-6|TRBV28|NA
TGTGCCAGCAGAGAACAGGTTTCACCCCTCCACTTT
CASREQVSPLHF
>TRBD1|TRBJ2-7|TRBV15|once
TGTGCCACCGGTCGGGACAGGGGACGGTACGAGCAGTACTTC
CATGRDRGRYEQYF
>TRBD2|TRBJ2-1|TRBV7-9|medium-sized
TGTGCCAGCAGCCCACGAAGCGGGAGGGTAGATAATGAGCAGTTCTTC
CASSPRSGRVDNEQFF
>NA|TRBJ1-5|TRBV7-2|once
TGTGCCAGCAGCTTAATGGGCCGGCAGACCAATCAGCCCCAGCATTTT
CASSLMGRQTNQPQHF
>NA|TRBJ2-5|TRBV3-1/TRBV3-2|NA
TGTGCCAGCAGCCAAGAAACCCCAGGTAGAGAGACCCAGTACTTC
CASSQETPGRETQYF
>NA|TRBJ2-1|TRBV18|NA
TGTGCCAGCTCACCACCGCGTCTAGCGCTCCACAATGAGCAGTTCTTC
CASSPPRLALHNEQFF
>NA|TRBJ2-3|TRBV11-2|NA
TGTGCCAGCAGCTTAGGGGATCAGGGTACGCAGTATTTT
CASSLGDQGTQYF
>NA|TRBJ2-3|TRBV4-2|NA
TGTGCCAGCAGCCAAGGGATCGGGGCATGGGGGGGCACAGATACGCAGTATTTT
CASSQGIGAWGGTDTQYF
>TRBD1|TRBJ1-1|TRBV11-1|NA
TGTGCCAGCAGCCAACACAGGGGGAACACTGAAGCTTTCTTT
CASSQHRGNTEAFF
>TRBD1|TRBJ2-5|TRBV27|NA
TGTGCCAGCAGTTTATCTACAGGGGGCGAGACCCAGTACTTC
CASSLSTGGETQYF
>TRBD1|TRBJ2-2|TRBV9|NA
TGTGCCAGCAGCGTAGCCCAGGACAGGGCCACCGGGGAGCTGTTTTTT
CASSVAQDRATGELFF
>NA|TRBJ2-7|TRBV5-4|NA
TGTGCCAGCAGCTTAGACTATTACGAGCAGTACTTC
CASSLDYYEQYF
>NA|TRBJ2-7|TRBV18|NA
TGTGCCAGCTTCACAGCTAACGGCGAGCAGTACTTC
CASFTANGEQYF
>TRBD1|TRBJ2-1|TRBV11-3|NA
TGTGCCAGCAGCTTAGATGGGACAGGGGGCGCAGGCTACAATGAGCAGTTCTTC
CASSLDGTGGAGYNEQFF
>TRBD1|TRBJ2-1|TRBV4-1|NA
TGCGCCAGCAGCCATGCTGACAGGGGGACCTACAATGAGCAGTTCTTC
CASSHADRGTYNEQFF
>NA|TRBJ1-1|TRBV28|NA
TGTGCCAGCAGTTTGCACGGGTTGAACACTGAAGCTTTCTTT
CASSLHGLNTEAFF
>TRBD2|TRBJ2-5|TRBV18|NA
TGTGCCAGCTCACCACTAGCGGGGGCGTTACAAGAGACCCAGTACTTC
CASSPLAGALQETQYF
>TRBD2|TRBJ2-1|TRBV5-4|NA
TGTGCCAGCAGCTTGGCGATTGGGACTAGCGGGGCCTTCAATGAGCAGTTCTTC
CASSLAIGTSGAFNEQFF
>NA|TRBJ1-5|TRBV6-5|NA
TGTGCCAGCAGTTACTCGACGGGTCAGCCCCAGCATTTT
CASSYSTGQPQHF
>TRBD1|TRBJ2-3|TRBV6-5|NA
TGTGCCAGCAGTCCAGGGGGAAGCACAGATACGCAGTATTTT
CASSPGGSTDTQYF
>TRBD1|TRBJ2-3|TRBV5-1|once
TGCGCCAGCAGCTTGGGAGGGACAGGGGGAGGAGATACGCAGTATTTT
CASSLGGTGGGDTQYF
>NA|TRBJ1-3|TRBV19|once
TGTGCCAGTATAACCCGGGAACCCACTGCCTACTCTGGAAACACCATATATTTT
CASITREPTAYSGNTIYF
>NA|TRBJ2-3|TRBV7-2|NA
TGTGCCAGCAGCCCCCTAGCTAAACGCACAGATACGCAGTATTTT
CASSPLAKRTDTQYF
>TRBD2|TRBJ2-1|TRBV2|NA
TGTGCCAGCAAAAATCTAGCGGGTATGCAGTTCTTC
CASKNLAGMQFF
>NA|TRBJ2-7|TRBV14|NA
TGTGCCAGCAGCCAAGATCTGCGCTACGAGCAGTACTTC
CASSQDLRYEQYF
>NA|TRBJ1-1|TRBV19|NA
TGTGCCAGTACCCAAGGGGGGGATTGGGGCACTGAAGCTTTCTTT
CASTQGGDWGTEAFF
>TRBD1|TRBJ2-2|TRBV5-1|NA
TGCGCCAGCAGCTCGCAGGGGGCCGGCGGGGAGCTGTTTTTT
CASSSQGAGGELFF
>NA|TRBJ1-1|TRBV11-2|once
TGTGCCAGCAGCTTAAGGGGGAACACTGAAGCTTTCTTT
CASSLRGNTEAFF
>TRBD1|TRBJ2-2|TRBV9|NA
TGTGCCAGCAGCCCCTCCGGACAGGGGCAAAACACCGGGGAGCTGTTTTTT
CASSPSGQGQNTGELFF
>TRBD2|TRBJ2-1|TRBV7-9|NA
TGTGCCAGCAGCAGGGGACTAGCCATGAGCTCCTACAATGAGCAGTTCTTC
CASSRGLAMSSYNEQFF